This T cell receptor (beta chain) was sequenced for a study of Ad26.COV2.S vaccination and SARS-CoV-2 variants. A word on this clone: Its target is not known.

Treatment defined: about 20 received Ad26.COV2.S at low or high dose, single or two shots; about 5 received placebo; per-sample allocation not given. Sample collection was performed on day 63 after the first vaccine or placebo injection. What was given as vaccine was an Ad26 vector encoding Wuhan-strain SARS-CoV-2 spike. Between the trimmed V and J ends, which lost 5 bases and 2 bases, there was a span of 16 bases. In germline, CDR1 is MNHEY, CDR2 SVGEGT. The CDR3 is 15 residues long. The assay was immunoSEQ multiplex PCR, and TCRdb's table has in-frame clones only and misses some. The data show about 500,000 clones, with nearly 90% seen just once and approximately 1.7% held by the top ten. General study results and limits: For non-spike TCRs, breadth in vaccine recipients resembled that in placebo recipients.

This chain links TRBV6-2 or TRBV6-3 with TRBJ2-7; D may be TRBD2 (5 bases). The origin of this receptor is a person between 18 and 60 years old who received the Ad26.COV2.S COVID-19 vaccine or a placebo. The material sequenced was peripheral blood, taken in a trial of Ad26.COV2.S vaccine versus placebo. This CDR3 reads CASSPPGYGAYEQYF. CDR3 bases: TGTGCCAGCAGTCCGCCGGGGTATGGGGCCTACGAGCAGTACTTC.